The 30 T cell receptor beta chains below all came from one sample that was sequenced in a study of blood T cells in healthy people across ages. Combining a sample-barcoded 5' primer with a J-beta primer mix, a second PCR ran for about 6 to 12 cycles. TCRdb called the 5' RACE reads again in MiXCR, with one record for every CDR3 protein. This table holds almost 1 million distinct CDR3 sequences, 51% found once. The sample consisted of blood. All receptors derive from a woman aged 55-69 years in good health.

The chain links TRBV28 to TRBJ1-2; D is unclear. CDR1 and CDR2 from the germline V gene are MDHEN and SYDVKM. Trimming cost V 2 bases and J 8 bases, with 9 bases left between them. The CDR3 loop spans 12 amino acids. CDR3 coding DNA: TGTGCCAGCAGTTTAAATTCACCGGGCTACACCTTC. Amino acid sequence: CASSLNSPGYTF.

The rearrangement links TRBV7-2 to TRBJ2-1, with TRBD2 matching over 7 bases. The CDR3 has 15 residues. CDR1 and CDR2 (germline): SGHTA, FQGNSA. The junction had 11 bases not matched to a gene; V was cut back by 3 bases and J by 9 bases. CDR3 loop: CASSFLAVQSREQFF. The DNA of the CDR3 is TGTGCCAGCAGCTTTCTAGCGGTCCAGAGCCGTGAGCAGTTCTTC.

The chain has TRBV6-2 or TRBV6-3 and TRBJ2-6, with 14 bases that match TRBD2. The CDR3 has 20 residues. The V segment lost 2 bases and the J segment 4 bases; nucleotides outside the gene matches: 10. Per the germline V gene, CDR1 is MNHEY and CDR2 is SVGEGT. CDR3 amino acids: CASSYRGLAGDLLGANVLTF. The CDR3 region has the DNA TGTGCCAGCAGTTACAGGGGACTAGCGGGAGACCTACTGGGGGCCAACGTCCTGACTTTC.

The rearrangement links TRBV29-1 to TRBJ2-3; 7 nucleotides line up with TRBD2. J gave up 3 bases and V 7 bases, and 13 bases lay outside the gene matches. The CDR3 length is 15 residues. CDR1 and CDR2 from the germline V gene are SQVTM and ANQGSEA. The CDR3 region has the DNA TGCAGCGCCGCGTTTACAGCGGGGTGGACAGATACGCAGTATTTT. Amino acid sequence: CSAAFTAGWTDTQYF.

This clonotype was counted once. This rearrangement joins TRBV3-1 to TRBJ2-6; 9 bases are a match to TRBD1. Germline CDR1 and CDR2: LGHDT and YNNKEL (reference sequence). This CDR3 has 19 residues. The V gene end was trimmed by 1 base and the J gene end by 1 base; junction bases not matched to a gene: 8. This CDR3 reads CASSQASTGGHSGANVLTF. CDR3 coding DNA: TGTGCCAGCAGCCAAGCCTCGACAGGGGGTCATTCTGGGGCCAACGTCCTGACTTTC.

The rearrangement joins TRBV2 to TRBJ2-5, with D tentatively TRBD2 (6 bases). V lost 5 bases to trimming and J lost 11 bases, with 21 bases between them. The CDR3 spans 14 residues. CDR1 and CDR2 (germline): SNHLY, FYNNEI. In DNA, the CDR3 is TGTGCCAGCAGTTGGGGTGGTCAGGGCCGGGAGCAGTACTTC. It specifies CASSWGGQGREQYF.

This chain joins TRBV2 and TRBJ1-1; D not resolved. CDR3 size: 12 residues. Germline lookup yields CDR1 SNHLY and CDR2 FYNNEI. Deletions cut 7 bases from V and 10 bases from J, with 16 bases between. The DNA for the CDR3 is TGTGCCAGCATCCGAGCGGAGGGTCCAGCTTTCTTT. Its translation is CASIRAEGPAFF.

This sequence joins TRBV7-9 and TRBJ2-1; 7 bases line up with TRBD2. V lost 7 bases, J lost 5 bases, and 11 bases stayed unmatched. The germline CDR1 and CDR2 sequences are SEHNR and FQNEAQ (reference sequence). The CDR3 is 15 amino acids. CDR3 DNA: TGTGCCAGCACCGCACCGGGACTACCTAACAATGAGCAGTTCTTC. Its protein product is CASTAPGLPNNEQFF.

The genes are TRBV5-5 and TRBJ2-5, with D possibly matching TRBD2 (5 bases). Between the trimmed V and J ends, which lost 1 base and 4 bases, there was a span of 17 bases. CDR1 is SGHKS and CDR2 is YYEKEE in the germline V gene (reference sequence). This CDR3 is 16 amino acids long. CDR3 in amino acids: CASSLYGVSGLETQYF. CDR3 coding DNA: TGTGCCAGCAGCTTGTACGGGGTATCGGGATTAGAGACCCAGTACTTC.

This clonotype has a handful of counts. V is TRBV6-2 or TRBV6-3 and J is TRBJ2-5; D is ambiguous. V was trimmed by 5 bases and J by 5 bases, leaving 9 bases between them. Germline CDR1 and CDR2: MNHEY and SVGEGT. The CDR3 totals 12 residues. The CDR3 DNA sequence: TGTGCCAGCAGTATTCTAGGGGAGACCCAGTACTTC. It codes for CASSILGETQYF.

This clonotype was counted a few times. V is TRBV28 and J is TRBJ2-7; D may correspond to TRBD1 or TRBD2 (6 bases each). The CDR3 is 16 residues long. Germline V CDR1 and CDR2: MDHEN, SYDVKM. V lost 6 bases and J lost 2, with 20 bases in between. This CDR3 is CASRNPRRRGPYEQYF. DNA of the CDR3: TGTGCCAGCAGAAACCCCCGTCGACGGGGGCCCTACGAGCAGTACTTC.

The chain has TRBV28 and TRBJ1-1; no definite D call. CDR1 and CDR2 (germline): MDHEN, SYDVKM. This CDR3 region has 14 residues. V was cut by 6 bases and J by 1 base, with 12 bases left in between. The CDR3 is CASREVRENTEAFF. The CDR3, as DNA: TGTGCCAGCAGGGAGGTACGGGAGAACACTGAAGCTTTCTTT. Full variable domain (missing parts from reference TRBV28 and TRBJ1-1): DVKVTQSSRYLVKRTGEKVFLECVQDMDHENMFWYRQDPGLGLRLIYFSYDVKMKEKGDIPEGYSVSREKKERFSLILESASTNQTSMYLCASREVRENTEAFFGQGTRLTVV.

This clonotype has only a few counts. The CDR3 loop is CASSLPWVAGGDTQYF. Here the CDR3 DNA reads TGTGCCAGCAGCTTACCCTGGGTAGCGGGAGGCGATACGCAGTATTTT. This chain links TRBV7-9 with TRBJ2-3, with 10 bases aligning to TRBD2. This CDR3 comprises 16 residues. CDR1 and CDR2 (germline): SEHNR, FQNEAQ (reference sequence). V dropped 2 bases and J dropped 6; count of bases not matched to a gene: 8.

This clonotype came up a few times. The CDR3 DNA reads TGTGCCAGCAGCCAACCTGGCGGGAGGGCCGGGGAGCAGTTCTTC. This sequence encodes CASSQPGGRAGEQFF. The rearrangement uses TRBV4-2 and TRBJ2-1, with 9 bases that match TRBD2. With V trimmed by 2 bases and J by 10 bases, 9 bases remained unmatched. The length of the CDR3 is 15 residues. CDR1 is LGHNA, CDR2 YNFKEQ, per germline.

This clonotype has only a few counts. The rearrangement links TRBV5-1 to TRBJ2-3, with 7 bases lining up with TRBD2. Looked up from germline, CDR1 is SGHRS and CDR2 is YFSETQ. This CDR3 has 16 amino acids. Trimming cost V 4 bases and J 0 bases; bases outside gene matches: 8. The CDR3 DNA reads TGCGCCAGCAGCGTATGGGGGGGAGACAGCACAGATACGCAGTATTTT. Its translation: CASSVWGGDSTDTQYF.

The rearrangement joins TRBV6-5 to TRBJ2-7, with no clear D. V lost 4 bases and J 2 bases, leaving 15 bases between the germline ends. This CDR3 is built from 15 residues. Germline loops: CDR1 MNHEY, CDR2 SVGAGI. The CDR3 here is CASSSEIGTPYEQYF. CDR3 coding DNA: TGTGCCAGCAGTTCGGAGATCGGTACTCCCTACGAGCAGTACTTC.

The CDR3 region is CASSRTWDLKEAKNIQYF. CDR3 bases: TGTGCCAGCAGCAGGACCTGGGACCTGAAGGAAGCCAAAAACATTCAGTACTTC. The V gene is TRBV5-5, the J gene TRBJ2-4, with D possibly called TRBD1 or TRBD2 (5 bases each). Germline CDR1 and CDR2: SGHKS and YYEKEE (reference sequence). The V gene lost 4 bases and the J gene lost 0 bases, with 20 bases spanning the gap. This CDR3 has 18 amino acids.

This clonotype was seen more than once but under ten times. The CDR3 reads CASSQTSGRYEQYF. CDR3 nucleotide sequence: TGTGCCAGCAGCCAGACTAGCGGGAGGTACGAGCAGTACTTC. The chain recombines TRBV7-9 with TRBJ2-7, with 13 bases fitting TRBD2. This CDR3 is 14 amino acids long. The V gene's germline CDR1 is SEHNR and CDR2 FQNEAQ (reference sequence). Germline trimming cut 5 bases from V and 4 bases from J; bases unmatched to any gene: 2. The variable domain in full, completed from reference TRBV7-9 and TRBJ2-7, reads DTGVSQNPRHKITKRGQNVTFRCDPISEHNRLYWYRQTLGQGPEFLTYFQNEAQLEKSRLLSDRFSAERPKGSFSTLEIQRTEQGDSAMYLCASSQTSGRYEQYFGPGTRLTVT.

The V gene is TRBV20-1, the J gene TRBJ2-5; the match to TRBD1 covers 9 bases. Judging by the DNA end, TRBJ2-7 fits better; the J call may be wrong. This CDR3 region has 12 residues. Germline assignment: CDR1 DFQATT and CDR2 SNEGSKA (reference sequence). This CDR3 reads CSADRGSYEQYF. The CDR3 nucleotides read TGCAGTGCAGACAGGGGGAGCTACGAGCAGTACTTC.

This chain connects TRBV6-2 or TRBV6-3 to TRBJ2-3; D possibly uses TRBD1 or TRBD2 (5 bases each). CDR3 length: 12 amino acids. The germline gives CDR1 MNHEY, CDR2 SVGEGT. Trimming pared 7 bases from V and 3 bases from J, leaving 8 bases between. The CDR3 DNA sequence: TGTGCCAGCATCGGGACGACAGATACGCAGTATTTT. Its translation is CASIGTTDTQYF.

This chain uses TRBV4-1 with TRBJ1-1; D gene ambiguous. The CDR3 covers 14 residues. Trimming stripped 2 bases from V and 1 base from J, with 8 bases between. Germline CDR1 reads MGHRA; CDR2 reads YSYEKL. The CDR3 here is CASSQPFKNTEAFF. In DNA form, the CDR3 reads TGCGCCAGCAGCCAACCCTTCAAGAACACTGAAGCTTTCTTT.

This clonotype was seen more than once but under ten times. The chain uses TRBV20-1 and TRBJ2-7; D possibly corresponds to TRBD2 (6 bases). V lost 4 bases and J lost 0, with 13 bases in between. This CDR3 is built from 14 residues. Germline assignment: CDR1 DFQATT and CDR2 SNEGSKA (reference sequence). CDR3 sequence: CSAKKPGSSYEQYF. The CDR3 DNA follows: TGCAGTGCTAAGAAGCCCGGGAGCTCCTACGAGCAGTACTTC.

This chain links TRBV10-3 with TRBJ2-5, with a tentative D call TRBD2 (6 bases). The germline V and J ends were trimmed by 4 bases and 4 bases, with 16 bases remaining between them. CDR1 is ENHRY, CDR2 SYGVKD, per germline. This CDR3 has 15 amino acids. CDR3 bases: TGTGCCATCAGTGTAGAGGGAGGAGGCGGAGAGACCCAGTACTTC. It encodes CAISVEGGGGETQYF.

This clonotype showed up just a few times. The J gene is TRBJ2-5, the V gene TRBV7-2; possibly TRBD2 for D (6 bases). V shed 0 bases and J shed 5 bases, with 13 bases lying between them. Germline-derived CDR1 and CDR2 are SGHTA and FQGNSA. The CDR3 is 15 amino acids. CDR3 sequence reads: CASSLAGEAGETQYF. Written as DNA, the CDR3 is TGTGCCAGCAGCTTAGCGGGGGAGGCGGGTGAGACCCAGTACTTC.

This clonotype has a single count. The J gene is TRBJ2-3, the V gene TRBV12-3 or TRBV12-4, with D uncertain. Trimming pared 1 base from V and 0 bases from J, leaving 8 bases between. The CDR3 contains 15 residues. CDR3 region: CASSLDGPSTDTQYF. The CDR3 DNA follows: TGTGCCAGCAGTTTAGACGGGCCTAGCACAGATACGCAGTATTTT.

Comments on this clonotype: A read error may be the cause here, since a much bigger clone is one base away. The chain employs TRBV29-1 and TRBJ1-1, with D possibly matching TRBD1 (5 bases). Trimming pared 4 bases from V and 3 bases from J, leaving 15 bases between. Germline CDR1 and CDR2: SQVTM and ANQGSEA. The CDR3 is 14 residues long. CDR3: CSVVIRGPDTEAFF. The CDR3 coding sequence is TGCAGCGTTGTTATTAGGGGACCGGACACTGAAGCTTTCTTT.

The V gene is TRBV2, the J gene TRBJ1-2; possible D gene TRBD1, 5 bases. V dropped 5 bases and J dropped 4 bases, with 11 bases sitting between them. The CDR3 contains 13 residues. CDR1 and CDR2 (germline): SNHLY, FYNNEI. CDR3 DNA sequence: TGTGCCAGCAGTCTACAGGCCCTCTATGGCTACACCTTC. Amino acids: CASSLQALYGYTF.

This clonotype was seen only once. V usage is TRBV28 and J usage is TRBJ1-4; 7 nucleotides align to TRBD1. Germline trimming cut 6 bases from V and 4 bases from J; bases unmatched to any gene: 8. The CDR3 spans 15 residues. Germline values: CDR1 MDHEN, CDR2 SYDVKM. Written as DNA, the CDR3 is TGTGCCAGCAGCGAGGGACAGTCCTTTAATGAAAAACTGTTTTTT. Its translation is CASSEGQSFNEKLFF.

A note on this clonotype: At one end, the junction sequence differs from germline, possibly due to a read error. The rearrangement links TRBV6-5 to TRBJ2-2, with D hard to call. There are 14 residues in the CDR3. Germline loops: CDR1 MNHEY, CDR2 SVGAGI. The CDR3 sequence: CASSDSLDFGELFF. In DNA, the CDR3 is TGTGCCAGCAGTGACTCTCTGGATTTCGGGGAGCTGTTTTTT.

V is TRBV25-1 and J is TRBJ2-3; D possibly matches TRBD1 or TRBD2 (5 bases each). Per germline, CDR1 MGHDK and CDR2 SYGVNS. Trimming left V 1 base short and J 1 base short, with 12 bases between. The CDR3 runs to 16 residues. The CDR3 here is CASSEWGFGRTDTQYF. CDR3 nucleotide sequence: TGTGCCAGCAGTGAATGGGGGTTCGGTCGCACAGATACGCAGTATTTT.